A selection of T cell receptor beta chains follows, all from one sample in a study of blood T cell repertoires in COVID-19. Clones were read by immunoSEQ multiplex PCR, and TCRdb kept only the in-frame ones, dropping some. The sample lists more than 250,000 clones, roughly 89% seen once, with around 5.8% in the top ten. Sequencing input: PBMCs or T cells enriched from blood (not recorded which). Receptor source: a woman in her thirties or forties who had recovered from COVID-19. Each CDR3 is given with its conserved first and last residue. Fields, in order: clone size, D gene, J gene, V gene, CDR3 protein, CDR3 DNA. D genes are given only for firm matches. The listing skips clone size in some rows; elsewhere it reads once, few, many or a size class.

NA | NA | TRBJ1-2 | TRBV19 | CASSMIEGSYTF | TGTGCCAGTAGTATGATTGAGGGAAGCTACACCTTC
NA | TRBD1 | TRBJ1-5 | TRBV28 | CASSLTGVLEPQHF | TGTGCCAGCAGTTTGACAGGGGTTTTGGAGCCCCAGCATTTT
NA | NA | TRBJ2-7 | TRBV7-2 | CASSLVPAETDYEQYF | TGTGCCAGCAGCTTAGTTCCAGCGGAGACCGACTACGAGCAGTACTTC
NA | NA | TRBJ2-7 | TRBV28 | CASSSDRYEQYF | TGTGCCAGCAGTTCGGACAGATACGAGCAGTACTTC
NA | NA | TRBJ1-2 | TRBV9 | CASSARPDSSWMSYGYTF | TGTGCCAGCAGTGCACGACCGGACTCTTCGTGGATGTCTTATGGCTACACCTTC
NA | TRBD1 | TRBJ1-2 | TRBV28 | CASRGQGINYGYTF | TGTGCCAGCAGGGGACAGGGGATAAACTATGGCTACACCTTC
NA | TRBD1 | TRBJ1-2 | TRBV28 | CASSLLEQGDGYTF | TGTGCCAGCAGTTTATTAGAACAGGGGGATGGCTACACCTTC
NA | NA | TRBJ1-5 | TRBV18 | CASSPETGMGNQPQHF | TGTGCCAGCTCACCAGAAACAGGAATGGGTAATCAGCCCCAGCATTTT
once | TRBD2 | TRBJ2-7 | TRBV10-1 | CASSVGGSYEQYF | TGCGCCAGCAGTGTCGGCGGGAGCTACGAGCAGTACTTC
NA | NA | TRBJ1-3 | TRBV5-5 | CASSLGGRGNTIYF | TGTGCCAGCAGCTTGGGGGGGCGCGGAAACACCATATATTTT
NA | NA | TRBJ2-7 | TRBV11-2 | CASSAPNAGNEQYF | TGTGCCAGCAGTGCACCGAACGCGGGGAACGAGCAGTACTTC
NA | TRBD2 | TRBJ2-4 | TRBV24-1 | CATSDGLAGRDIQYF | TGTGCCACCAGTGATGGATTAGCGGGGAGGGACATTCAGTACTTC
once | NA | TRBJ2-1 | TRBV18 | CASSPPERASYNEQFF | TGTGCCAGCTCACCACCGGAGCGGGCTTCCTACAATGAGCAGTTCTTC
NA | TRBD1 | TRBJ1-2 | TRBV27 | CASSSGQGYGYTF | TGTGCCAGCAGCAGCGGACAGGGGTATGGCTACACCTTC
NA | NA | TRBJ2-3 | TRBV5-1 | CASSLGLVGRTDTQYF | TGCGCCAGCAGCTTGGGTTTGGTGGGGAGAACAGATACGCAGTATTTT
NA | NA | TRBJ2-5 | TRBV7-2 | CASTHSGSQETQYF | TGTGCCAGCACCCACTCGGGGAGCCAAGAGACCCAGTACTTC
NA | NA | TRBJ2-1 | TRBV9 | CASSVGVTTVYNEQFF | TGTGCCAGCAGCGTAGGAGTGACGACAGTCTACAATGAGCAGTTCTTC
NA | TRBD1 | TRBJ1-1 | TRBV5-6 | CASSGEKGTGNTEAFF | TGTGCCAGCAGCGGTGAAAAGGGGACAGGGAACACTGAAGCTTTCTTT
NA | NA | TRBJ1-4 | TRBV18 | CASRPGSNNEKLFF | TGTGCCAGCCGACCAGGGTCGAATAATGAAAAACTGTTTTTT
NA | NA | TRBJ1-3 | TRBV5-6 | CASSWGPNTIYF | TGTGCCAGCAGCTGGGGCCCCAACACCATATATTTT
NA | NA | TRBJ2-7 | TRBV10-3 | CAISESPAATYEQYF | TGTGCCATCAGTGAGTCGCCGGCGGCCACCTACGAGCAGTACTTC
NA | TRBD1 | TRBJ1-2 | TRBV19 | CASKDRPHGYTF | TGTGCCAGCAAGGACAGGCCCCATGGCTACACCTTC
NA | NA | TRBJ2-7 | TRBV2 | CASLESYEQYF | TGTGCCAGTCTGGAGAGTTACGAGCAGTACTTC
many | NA | TRBJ2-5 | TRBV3-1/TRBV3-2 | CASSPLGTETQYF | TGTGCCAGCAGCCCCCTGGGCACGGAAACCCAGTACTTC